The present entry profiles one TCR beta chain with its context. No antigen is known for it. The data were taken from a study of T cell repertoires in cytomegalovirus infection. From the reads, TCRdb called clonotypes with MiXCR, one entry per CDR3 protein. The sample consists of some 54,000 distinct CDR3 sequences, roughly a fifth of them appearing once. This CDR3 region has 14 residues. Trimming shortened V by 6 bases and J by 10 bases, and 17 bases separated the two germline ends. CDR1 is SGHRS and CDR2 is YFSETQ in the germline V gene. This clonotype was obtained from a human donor in good health (CMV status not recorded). Some clones in this sample may be carry-over from other donors' samples. The sequencing used CD8+ T cells from cultured PBMCs, collected from culture after CMV antigen stimulation. This chain uses TRBV5-1 with TRBJ1-6; D is unclear. Here the CDR3 DNA reads TGCGCCAGCACCTCGGACGGCTTGGGGTCACCCCTCCACTTT. Amino acids: CASTSDGLGSPLHF.